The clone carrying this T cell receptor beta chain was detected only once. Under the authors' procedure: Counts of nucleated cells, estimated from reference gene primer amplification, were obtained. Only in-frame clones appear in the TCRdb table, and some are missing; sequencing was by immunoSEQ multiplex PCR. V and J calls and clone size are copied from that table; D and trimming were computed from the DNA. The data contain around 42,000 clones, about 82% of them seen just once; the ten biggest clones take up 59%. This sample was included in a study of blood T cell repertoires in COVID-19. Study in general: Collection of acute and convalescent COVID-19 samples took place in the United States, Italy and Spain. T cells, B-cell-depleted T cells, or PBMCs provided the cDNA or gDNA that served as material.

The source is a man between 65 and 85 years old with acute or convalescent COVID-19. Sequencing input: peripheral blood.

The CDR3 region is CANLFGREIGYEQYF. The CDR3, as DNA: TGTGCCAACCTGTTTGGACGGGAGATTGGGTACGAGCAGTACTTC. The J gene is TRBJ2-7, the V gene TRBV19, with a weak D call TRBD2 (6 bases). Germline values: CDR1 LNHDA, CDR2 SQIVND (reference sequence). This CDR3 comprises 15 residues. The V gene lost 10 bases and the J gene lost 4 bases, with 23 bases spanning the gap.